The entry below describes one T cell receptor (beta chain). Its antigen remains unidentified. Only in-frame clones appear in the TCRdb table, and some are missing; sequencing was by immunoSEQ multiplex PCR. Of about 150,000 clones in the sample, around nine tenths were seen once. The V end lost 5 bases, the J end lost 2 bases, and 13 bases lay between the germline ends. The germline CDR1 and CDR2 sequences are SGHRS and YFSETQ. The CDR3 runs 14 residues. Whether given at about 4 or about 12 weeks, second doses were pooled. The data are from a study of T cell responses to AZD1222 COVID-19 vaccine. Study observations and caveats: Spike as a whole was targeted by vaccine-associated CD4 TCRs, dominant at 160-218 and 743-854. Seropositivity was recorded at baseline in only a handful of AZD1222 recipients. Clonal diversity may have been underestimated in mostly white British donors.

The origin of this receptor is an adult who received the AZD1222 COVID-19 vaccine. The V gene is TRBV5-1, the J gene TRBJ1-2; possible D gene TRBD1, 5 bases. This specimen consisted of peripheral blood, obtained 28 days after the second AZD1222 dose. The CDR3 region is CASRLDGGNYGYTF. As DNA, the CDR3 is TGCGCCAGCAGGTTAGACGGGGGGAACTATGGCTACACCTTC.